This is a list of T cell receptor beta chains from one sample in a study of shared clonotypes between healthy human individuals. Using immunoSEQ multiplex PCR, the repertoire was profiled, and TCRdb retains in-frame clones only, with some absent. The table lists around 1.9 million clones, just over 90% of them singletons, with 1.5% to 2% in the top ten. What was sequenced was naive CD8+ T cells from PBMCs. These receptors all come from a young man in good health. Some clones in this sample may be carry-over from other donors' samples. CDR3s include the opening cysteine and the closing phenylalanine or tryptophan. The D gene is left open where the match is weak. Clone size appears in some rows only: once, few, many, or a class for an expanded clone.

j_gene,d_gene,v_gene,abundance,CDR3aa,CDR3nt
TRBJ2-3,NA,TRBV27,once,CASSLSFPGVVDTQYF,TGTGCCAGCAGTTTATCTTTTCCGGGAGTGGTGGATACGCAGTATTTT
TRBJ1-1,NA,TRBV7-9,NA,CASSTTRRQAGTAFF,TGTGCCAGCAGCACTACCCGGAGACAGGCAGGGACAGCTTTCTTT
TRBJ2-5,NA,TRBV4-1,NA,CASSPRIGETQYF,TGCGCCAGCAGCCCCAGAATAGGGGAGACCCAGTACTTC
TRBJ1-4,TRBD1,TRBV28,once,CASSPRDRENEKLFF,TGTGCCAGCAGTCCACGGGACAGGGAAAATGAAAAACTGTTTTTT
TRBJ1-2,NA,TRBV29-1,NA,CSVEKSDAADLNYGYTF,TGCAGCGTTGAGAAGTCGGACGCCGCCGACCTTAACTATGGCTACACCTTC
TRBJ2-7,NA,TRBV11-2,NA,CASSARRSGYEQYF,TGTGCCAGCAGCGCCCGCAGGAGTGGCTACGAGCAGTACTTC
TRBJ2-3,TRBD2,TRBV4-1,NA,CASSHLSGRMVSDTQYF,TGCGCCAGCAGCCACCTTAGCGGGAGAATGGTTTCAGATACGCAGTATTTT
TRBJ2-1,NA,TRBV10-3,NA,CAISETLWTKEFF,TGTGCCATCAGTGAAACCCTCTGGACTAAGGAGTTCTTC
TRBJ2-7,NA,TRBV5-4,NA,CASSLALGGKAYEQYF,TGTGCCAGCAGCTTGGCTCTGGGCGGGAAAGCCTACGAGCAGTACTTC
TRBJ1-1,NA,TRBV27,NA,CASSLSDTTEAFF,TGTGCCAGCAGTTTATCGGATACTACTGAAGCTTTCTTT
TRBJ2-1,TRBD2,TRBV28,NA,CASSFRTSGYNEQFF,TGTGCCAGCAGTTTCCGGACTAGCGGGTACAATGAGCAGTTCTTC